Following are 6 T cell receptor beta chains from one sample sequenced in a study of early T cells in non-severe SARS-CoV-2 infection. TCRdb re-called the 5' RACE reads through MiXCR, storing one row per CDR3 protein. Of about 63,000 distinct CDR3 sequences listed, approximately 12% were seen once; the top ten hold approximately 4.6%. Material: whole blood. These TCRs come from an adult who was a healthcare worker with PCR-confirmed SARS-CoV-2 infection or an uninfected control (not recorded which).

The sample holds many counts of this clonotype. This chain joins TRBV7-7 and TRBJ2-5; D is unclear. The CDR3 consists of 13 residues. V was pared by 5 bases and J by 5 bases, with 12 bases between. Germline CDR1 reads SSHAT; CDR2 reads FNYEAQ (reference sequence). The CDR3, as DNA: TGTGCCAGCAGCATTAACCTCGGGGAGACCCAGTACTTC. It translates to CASSINLGETQYF.

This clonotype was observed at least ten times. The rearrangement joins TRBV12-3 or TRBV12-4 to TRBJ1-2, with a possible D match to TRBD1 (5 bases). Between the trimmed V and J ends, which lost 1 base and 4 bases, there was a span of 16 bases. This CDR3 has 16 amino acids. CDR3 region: CASSLGLGTSSYGYTF. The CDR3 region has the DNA TGTGCCAGCAGTTTAGGACTGGGGACCTCTAGCTATGGCTACACCTTC.

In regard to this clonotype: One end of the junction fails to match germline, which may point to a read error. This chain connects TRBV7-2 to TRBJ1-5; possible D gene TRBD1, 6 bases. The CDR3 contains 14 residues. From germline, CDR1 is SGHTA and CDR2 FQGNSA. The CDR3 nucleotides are TGTGCCAGTGCAGGGGCCCTTAGCAATCAGTCCCAGCATTTT. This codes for CASAGALSNQSQHF.

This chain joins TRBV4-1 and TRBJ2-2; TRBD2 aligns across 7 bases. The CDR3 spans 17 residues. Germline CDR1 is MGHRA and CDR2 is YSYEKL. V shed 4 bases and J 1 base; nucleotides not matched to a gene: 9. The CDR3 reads CASSPPARGWNTGELFF. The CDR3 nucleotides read TGCGCCAGCAGCCCCCCGGCGCGGGGGTGGAACACCGGGGAGCTGTTTTTT.

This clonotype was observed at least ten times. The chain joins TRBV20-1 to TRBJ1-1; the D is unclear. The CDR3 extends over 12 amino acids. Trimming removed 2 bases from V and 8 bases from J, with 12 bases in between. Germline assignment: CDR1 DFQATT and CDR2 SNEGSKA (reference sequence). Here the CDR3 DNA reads TGCAGTGCTAGATGGGCTTACCCCGAAGCTTTCTTT. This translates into CSARWAYPEAFF.

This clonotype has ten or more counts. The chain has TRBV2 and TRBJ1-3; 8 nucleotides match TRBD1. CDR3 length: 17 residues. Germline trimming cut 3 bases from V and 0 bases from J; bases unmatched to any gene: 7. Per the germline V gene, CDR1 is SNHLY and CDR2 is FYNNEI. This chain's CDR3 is CASSEIQGGYSGNTIYF. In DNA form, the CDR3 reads TGTGCCAGCAGTGAGATACAGGGGGGTTACTCTGGAAACACCATATATTTT.